What follows describes a single TCR beta chain. Its antigen is undetermined. Primers included in the PCR were 60 Vbeta and 13 Jbeta primers. Only in-frame clones appear in the TCRdb table, and some are missing; sequencing was by immunoSEQ multiplex PCR. Counted here are about 150,000 clones, around four fifths occurring once; the ten biggest clones make up about 4.4%. The data originate from a study of cytomegalovirus exposure and HLA in healthy donors. At the level of the study: Earlier work reported 100 million or so unique TCR beta sequences from about 180 million T cells. General study points: There were fewer than 200 TCR beta chains listed as cytomegalovirus-associated.

CDR3 length: 13 residues. Germline CDR1 SQVTM, CDR2 ANQGSEA. Trimming cost V 8 bases and J 1 base, with 13 bases left between them. This TCR was recovered from a man under 40 in good health. The sequencing input was PBMCs. V gene TRBV29-1 combines with J gene TRBJ2-3; D perhaps matches TRBD1 (6 bases). The DNA for the CDR3 is TGCAGCACTAACAGGGACCGCACAGATACGCAGTATTTT. This sequence encodes CSTNRDRTDTQYF.